This note documents a single TCR beta chain sequence. This entry belongs to a study of shared clonotypes between healthy human individuals. CDR1 and CDR2 (germline): LGHNA, YSLEER. This CDR3 region has 13 residues. Trimming stripped 2 bases from V and 12 bases from J, with 17 bases between. Generated by immunoSEQ multiplex PCR, the TCRdb table keeps only in-frame clones and is missing some. The table includes 950,000 to 1,300,000 clones, around 76% detected once. The sequenced material came from memory CD4+ T cells sorted from blood. Regarding subset: CD45RA-negative fraction. The clonotype originates from a man aged 18 to 30 in good health. V and J are TRBV4-3 and TRBJ2-7; tentative D call: TRBD2 (6 bases). In DNA, the CDR3 is TGCGCCAGCAGCCAACAAAGGGAGGACGGGAGGTACTTC. As protein: CASSQQREDGRYF.